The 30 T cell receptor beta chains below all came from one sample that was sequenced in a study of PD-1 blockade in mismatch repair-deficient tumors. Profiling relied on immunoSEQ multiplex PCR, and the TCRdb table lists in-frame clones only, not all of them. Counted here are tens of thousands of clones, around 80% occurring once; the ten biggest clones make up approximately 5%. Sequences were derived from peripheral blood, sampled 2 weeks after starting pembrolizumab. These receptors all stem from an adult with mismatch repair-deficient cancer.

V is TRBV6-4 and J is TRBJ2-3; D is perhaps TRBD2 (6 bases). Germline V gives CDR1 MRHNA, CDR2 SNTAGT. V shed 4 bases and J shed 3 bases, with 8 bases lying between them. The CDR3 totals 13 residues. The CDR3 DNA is TGTGCCAGCAGTGTGGAGGGAACAGATACGCAGTATTTT. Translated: CASSVEGTDTQYF.

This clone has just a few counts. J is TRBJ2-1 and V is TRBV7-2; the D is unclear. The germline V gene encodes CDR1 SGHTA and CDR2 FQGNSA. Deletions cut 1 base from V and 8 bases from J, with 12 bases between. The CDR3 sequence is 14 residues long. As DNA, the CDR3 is TGTGCCAGCAGCTTAGGTACCACGCAGGATGAGCAGTTCTTC. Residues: CASSLGTTQDEQFF.

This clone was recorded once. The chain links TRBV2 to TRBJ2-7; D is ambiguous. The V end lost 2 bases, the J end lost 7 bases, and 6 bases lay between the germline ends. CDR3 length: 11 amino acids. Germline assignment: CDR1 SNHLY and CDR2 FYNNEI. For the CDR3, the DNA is TGTGCCAGCAGTGAATGGAGTGAGCAGTACTTC. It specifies CASSEWSEQYF.

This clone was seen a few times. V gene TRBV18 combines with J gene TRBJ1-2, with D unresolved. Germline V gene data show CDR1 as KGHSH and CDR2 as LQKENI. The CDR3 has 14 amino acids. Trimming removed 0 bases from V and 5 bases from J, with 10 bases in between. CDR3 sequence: CASSPPVGLYGYTF. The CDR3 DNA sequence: TGTGCCAGCTCACCACCGGTGGGATTGTATGGCTACACCTTC.

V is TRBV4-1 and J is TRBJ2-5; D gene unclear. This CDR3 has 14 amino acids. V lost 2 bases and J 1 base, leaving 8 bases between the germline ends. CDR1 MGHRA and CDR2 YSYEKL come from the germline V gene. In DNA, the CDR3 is TGCGCCAGCAGCCAATTCGGAGTCCAAGAGACCCAGTACTTC. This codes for CASSQFGVQETQYF.

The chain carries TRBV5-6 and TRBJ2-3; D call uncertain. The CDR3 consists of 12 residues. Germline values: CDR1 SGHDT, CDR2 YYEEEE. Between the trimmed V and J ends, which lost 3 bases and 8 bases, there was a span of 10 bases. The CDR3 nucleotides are TGTGCCAGCAGCTCTTCTTCGGGTACGCAGTATTTT. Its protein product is CASSSSSGTQYF. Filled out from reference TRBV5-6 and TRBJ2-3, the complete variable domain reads DAGVTQSPTHLIKTRGQQVTLRCSPKSGHDTVSWYQQALGQGPQFIFQYYEEEERQRGNFPDRFSGHQFPNYSSELNVNALLLGDSALYLCASSSSSGTQYFGPGTRLTVL.

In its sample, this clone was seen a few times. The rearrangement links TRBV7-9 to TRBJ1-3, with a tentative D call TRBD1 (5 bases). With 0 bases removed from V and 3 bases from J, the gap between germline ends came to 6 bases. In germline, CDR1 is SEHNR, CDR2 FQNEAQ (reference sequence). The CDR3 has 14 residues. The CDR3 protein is CASSLARDGNTIYF. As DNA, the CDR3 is TGTGCCAGCAGCTTAGCCAGGGATGGAAACACCATATATTTT.

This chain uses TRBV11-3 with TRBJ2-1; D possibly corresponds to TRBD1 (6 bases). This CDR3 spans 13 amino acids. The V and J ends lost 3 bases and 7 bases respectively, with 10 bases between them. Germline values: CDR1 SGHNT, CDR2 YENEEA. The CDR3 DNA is TGTGCCAGCAGCTTGTACAGGGCGAATGAGCAGTTCTTC. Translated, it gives CASSLYRANEQFF. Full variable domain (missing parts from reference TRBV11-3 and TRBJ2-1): EAGVVQSPRYKIIEKKQPVAFWCNPISGHNTLYWYLQNLGQGPELLIRYENEEAVDDSQLPKDRFSAERLKGVDSTLKIQPAELGDSAVYLCASSLYRANEQFFGPGTRLTVL.

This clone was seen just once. This CDR3 is CASSGEGGRDPYNEQFF. As DNA, the CDR3 is TGTGCCAGCAGCGGCGAGGGTGGGCGGGATCCCTACAATGAGCAGTTCTTC. The chain uses TRBV9 and TRBJ2-1; a possible D gene is TRBD2 (6 bases). This CDR3 comprises 17 residues. Germline V gene lookup returns CDR1 SGDLS and CDR2 YYNGEE. The V gene lost 3 bases and the J gene lost 2 bases, with 18 bases spanning the gap.

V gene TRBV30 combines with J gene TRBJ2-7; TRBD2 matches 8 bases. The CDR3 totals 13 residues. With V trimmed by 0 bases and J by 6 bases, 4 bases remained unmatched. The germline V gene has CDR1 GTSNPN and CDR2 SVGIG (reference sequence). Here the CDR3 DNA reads TGTGCCTGGAGTGTATCAGCGGGAGCCGAGCAGTACTTC. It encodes CAWSVSAGAEQYF.

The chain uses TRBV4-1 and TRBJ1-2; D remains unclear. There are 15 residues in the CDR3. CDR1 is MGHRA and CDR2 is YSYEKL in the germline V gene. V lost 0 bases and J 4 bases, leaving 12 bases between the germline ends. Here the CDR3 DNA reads TGCGCCAGCAGCCAAGAGGTCGGTCAGGCCTATGGCTACACCTTC. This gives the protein CASSQEVGQAYGYTF.

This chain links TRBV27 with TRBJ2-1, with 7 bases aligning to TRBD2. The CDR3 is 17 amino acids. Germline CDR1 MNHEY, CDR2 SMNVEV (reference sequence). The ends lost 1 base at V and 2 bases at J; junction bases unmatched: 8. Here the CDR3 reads CASSLYTAGVAYNEQFF. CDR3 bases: TGTGCCAGCAGTTTATATACGGCGGGAGTAGCCTACAATGAGCAGTTCTTC.

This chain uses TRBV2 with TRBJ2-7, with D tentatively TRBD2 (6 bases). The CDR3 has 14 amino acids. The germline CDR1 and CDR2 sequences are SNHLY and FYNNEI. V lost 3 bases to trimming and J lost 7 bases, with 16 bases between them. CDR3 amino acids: CASSEVATSYEQYF. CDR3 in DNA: TGTGCCAGCAGTGAGGTGGCAACTAGCTATGAGCAGTACTTC.

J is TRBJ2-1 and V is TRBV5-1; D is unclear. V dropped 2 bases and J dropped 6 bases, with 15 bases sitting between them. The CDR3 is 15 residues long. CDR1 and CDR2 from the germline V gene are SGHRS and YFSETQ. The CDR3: CASSFLEETVNEQFF. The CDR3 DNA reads TGCGCCAGCAGCTTTTTAGAGGAGACTGTCAATGAGCAGTTCTTC.

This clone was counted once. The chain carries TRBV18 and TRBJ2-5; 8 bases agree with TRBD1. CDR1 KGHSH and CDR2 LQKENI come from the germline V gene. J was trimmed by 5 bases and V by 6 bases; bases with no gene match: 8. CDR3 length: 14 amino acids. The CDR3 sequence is CASSPRTGMETQYF. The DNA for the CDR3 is TGTGCCAGCTCGCCTAGGACAGGGATGGAGACCCAGTACTTC.

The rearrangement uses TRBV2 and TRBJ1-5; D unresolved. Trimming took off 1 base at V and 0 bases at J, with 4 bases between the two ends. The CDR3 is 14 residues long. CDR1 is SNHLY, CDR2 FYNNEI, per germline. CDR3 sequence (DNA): TGTGCCAGCAGTGAAGGGAGTAGCAATCAGCCCCAGCATTTT. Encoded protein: CASSEGSSNQPQHF.

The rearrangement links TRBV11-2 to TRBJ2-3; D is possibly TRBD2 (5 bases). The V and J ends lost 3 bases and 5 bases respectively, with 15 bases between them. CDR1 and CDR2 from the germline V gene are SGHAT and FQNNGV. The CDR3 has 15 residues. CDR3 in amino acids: CASSFLVGVRDTQYF. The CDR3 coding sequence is TGTGCCAGCAGCTTCCTCGTGGGAGTTAGAGATACGCAGTATTTT.

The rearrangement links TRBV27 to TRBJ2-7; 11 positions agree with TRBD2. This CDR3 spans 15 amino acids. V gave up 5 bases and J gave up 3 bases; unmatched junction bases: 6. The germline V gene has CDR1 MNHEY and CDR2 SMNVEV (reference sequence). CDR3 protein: CASSAGTSGLYEQYF. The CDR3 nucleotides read TGTGCCAGCAGTGCGGGGACTAGCGGCCTCTACGAGCAGTACTTC.

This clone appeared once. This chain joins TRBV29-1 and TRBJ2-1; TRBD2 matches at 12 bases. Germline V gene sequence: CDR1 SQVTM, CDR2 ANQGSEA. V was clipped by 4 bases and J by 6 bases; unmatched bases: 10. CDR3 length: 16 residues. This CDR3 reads CSVVRLAGEKGNEQFF. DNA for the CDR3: TGCAGCGTTGTGAGACTAGCGGGAGAGAAGGGCAATGAGCAGTTCTTC.

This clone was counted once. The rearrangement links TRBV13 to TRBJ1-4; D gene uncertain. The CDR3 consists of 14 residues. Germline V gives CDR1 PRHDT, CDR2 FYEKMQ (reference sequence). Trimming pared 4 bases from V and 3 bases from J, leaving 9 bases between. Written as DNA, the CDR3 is TGTGCCAGCAGCTCCCCCGGGGCTAATGAAAAACTGTTTTTT. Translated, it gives CASSSPGANEKLFF.

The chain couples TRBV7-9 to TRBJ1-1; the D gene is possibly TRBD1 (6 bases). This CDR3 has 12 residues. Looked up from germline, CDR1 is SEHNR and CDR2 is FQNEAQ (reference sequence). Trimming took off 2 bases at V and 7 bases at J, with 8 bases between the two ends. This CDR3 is CASSLRTDEAFF. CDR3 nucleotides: TGTGCCAGCAGCTTAAGGACAGATGAAGCTTTCTTT.

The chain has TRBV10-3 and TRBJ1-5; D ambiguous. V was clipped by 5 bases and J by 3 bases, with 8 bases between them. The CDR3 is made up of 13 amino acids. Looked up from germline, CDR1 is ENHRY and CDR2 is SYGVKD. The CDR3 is CAISSADNQPQHF. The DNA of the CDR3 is TGTGCCATCAGTTCAGCAGACAATCAGCCCCAGCATTTT.

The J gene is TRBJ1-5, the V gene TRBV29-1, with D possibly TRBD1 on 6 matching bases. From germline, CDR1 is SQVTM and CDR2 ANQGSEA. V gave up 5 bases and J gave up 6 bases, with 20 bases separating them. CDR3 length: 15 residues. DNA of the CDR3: TGCAGCGTTTCCTCCAGGGGTCTAGGTGTTCAGCCCCAGCATTTT. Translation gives CSVSSRGLGVQPQHF.

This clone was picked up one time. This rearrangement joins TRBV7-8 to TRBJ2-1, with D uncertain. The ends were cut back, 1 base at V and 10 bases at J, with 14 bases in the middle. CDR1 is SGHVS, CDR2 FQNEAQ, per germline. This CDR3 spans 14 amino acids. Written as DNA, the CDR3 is TGTGCCAGCAGCTTAGAACTCGTGAACCTAGAGCAGTTCTTC. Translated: CASSLELVNLEQFF.

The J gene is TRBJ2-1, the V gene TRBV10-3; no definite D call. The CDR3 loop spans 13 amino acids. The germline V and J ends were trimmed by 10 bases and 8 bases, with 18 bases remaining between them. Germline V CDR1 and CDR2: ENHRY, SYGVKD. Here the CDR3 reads CATLRSPGYEQFF. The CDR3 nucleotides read TGTGCCACGCTAAGAAGTCCGGGTTATGAGCAGTTCTTC.

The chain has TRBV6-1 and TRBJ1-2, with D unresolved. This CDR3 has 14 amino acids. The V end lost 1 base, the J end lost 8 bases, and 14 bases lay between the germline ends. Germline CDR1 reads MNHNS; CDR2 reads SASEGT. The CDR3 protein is CASSEGLGSGGYTF. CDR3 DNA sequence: TGTGCCAGCAGTGAAGGTCTGGGTTCGGGGGGCTACACCTTC.

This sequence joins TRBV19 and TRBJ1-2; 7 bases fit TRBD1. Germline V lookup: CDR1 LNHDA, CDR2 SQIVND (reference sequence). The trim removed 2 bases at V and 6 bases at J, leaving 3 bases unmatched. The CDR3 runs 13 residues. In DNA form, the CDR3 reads TGTGCCAGTAGTATAACAGGGGTCAATGGCTACACCTTC. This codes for CASSITGVNGYTF.

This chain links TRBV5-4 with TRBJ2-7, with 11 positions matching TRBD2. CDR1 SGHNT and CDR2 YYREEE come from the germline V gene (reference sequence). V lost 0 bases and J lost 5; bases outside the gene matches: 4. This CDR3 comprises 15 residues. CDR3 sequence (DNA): TGTGCCAGCAGCTTGGAGGGACTAGCGGTGCACGAGCAGTACTTC. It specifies CASSLEGLAVHEQYF.

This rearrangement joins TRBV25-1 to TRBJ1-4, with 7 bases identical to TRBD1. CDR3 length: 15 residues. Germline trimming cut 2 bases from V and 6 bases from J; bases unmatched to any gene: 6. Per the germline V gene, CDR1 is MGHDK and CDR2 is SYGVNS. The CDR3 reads CASSESGRGDEKLFF. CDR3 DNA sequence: TGTGCCAGCAGTGAAAGTGGCAGGGGGGATGAAAAACTGTTTTTT.

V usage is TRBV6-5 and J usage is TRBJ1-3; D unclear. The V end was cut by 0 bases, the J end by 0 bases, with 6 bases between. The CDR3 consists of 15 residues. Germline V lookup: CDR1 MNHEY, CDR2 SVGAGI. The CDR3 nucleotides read TGTGCCAGCAGTTACTCACCAGACTCTGGAAACACCATATATTTT. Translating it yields CASSYSPDSGNTIYF.